Described below is a single T cell receptor (beta chain) sequence and its context. Antigen: not known. These data are taken from a study of T-cell memory formation after mild COVID-19. Study-level results: Later expanders leaned toward CD4+, whereas clones contracting from day 15 to 85 were balanced CD4/CD8.

The germline V and J ends were trimmed by 11 bases and 4 bases, with 17 bases remaining between them. The CDR3 totals 14 residues. The germline CDR1 and CDR2 sequences are MNHEY and SVGEGT. From 5'RACE with constant-segment primers came TCR alpha and TCR beta cDNA libraries that carried sample barcodes and UMIs. One entry per CDR3 protein results from TCRdb running MiXCR on the 5' RACE reads. The data contain fewer than 50,000 distinct CDR3 sequences, 6% to 9.5% of them singletons. The specimen sequenced was PBMCs or a T cell subset sorted from them (not recorded which). The sequence was collected from a man aged 18-30 years who had mild COVID-19 (a few samples of this study predate the infection). Cell type and time point are not known. V gene TRBV6-2 or TRBV6-3 combines with J gene TRBJ2-2; TRBD2 is a possible D gene (5 bases). DNA for the CDR3: TGTGCCGCCTCCGGGGTGACCGGCACCGGGGAGCTGTTTTTT. This translates into CAASGVTGTGELFF.